Described below is a single TCR beta chain sequence and its context. The antigen remains unidentified. The data were taken from a study of T cell repertoires in cytomegalovirus infection. Whole-study context: Matching HLA type, along with CMV infection, was indicated by public TCR beta signatures.

From germline, CDR1 is SEHNR and CDR2 FQNEAQ (reference sequence). V was clipped by 5 bases and J by 2 bases, with 13 bases between them. The CDR3 totals 14 residues. One entry per CDR3 protein results from TCRdb running MiXCR on the reads. The sample comprises 150,000 to 200,000 distinct CDR3 sequences, over 25% of which are singletons, and 31% rests with the top ten. Overall study findings and caveats: Dominant in the ex vivo response were TCR beta clonotypes restricted by HLA-C and specific for CMV. Cumulated frequencies of public TCR beta families served to identify carriers of CMV plus the relevant HLA.

The source material was PBMCs. The rearrangement joins TRBV7-9 to TRBJ2-7; tentatively, D is TRBD2 (6 bases). The origin of this receptor is a human donor in good health (CMV status not recorded). Some clones in this sample may be carry-over from other donors' samples. CDR3 coding DNA: TGTGCCAGCAGCCCTGGGCCGGGGGCCTACGAGCAGTACTTC. Amino acid sequence: CASSPGPGAYEQYF.